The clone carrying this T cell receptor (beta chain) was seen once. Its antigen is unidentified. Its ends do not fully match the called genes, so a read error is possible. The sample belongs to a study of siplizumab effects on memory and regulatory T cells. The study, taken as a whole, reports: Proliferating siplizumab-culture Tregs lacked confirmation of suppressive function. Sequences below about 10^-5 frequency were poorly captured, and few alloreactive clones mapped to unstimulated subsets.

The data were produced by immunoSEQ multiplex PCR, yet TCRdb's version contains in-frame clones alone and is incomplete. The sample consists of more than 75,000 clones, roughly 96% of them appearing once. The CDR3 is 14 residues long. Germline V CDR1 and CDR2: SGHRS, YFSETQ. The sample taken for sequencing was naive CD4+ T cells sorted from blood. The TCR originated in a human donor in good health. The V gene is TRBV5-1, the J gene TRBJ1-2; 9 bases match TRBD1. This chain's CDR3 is CASSLGTGFYGYTF. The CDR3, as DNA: TGTGCCAGCAGCTTGGGGACAGGGTTCTATGGCTACACCTTC.